These 22 T cell receptor beta chains originate from one sample sequenced in a study of beta chain features in type 1 diabetes. Every bit of the isolated RNA underwent reverse transcription, so sequencing read expressed TCRB transcripts. Assay used: immunoSEQ multiplex PCR; TCRdb lists only in-frame clones, some missing. The repertoire holds roughly 300,000 clones, with 6.5% to 10% as singletons. Sample: central memory CD4+ T cells from blood. The receptors were gathered from a woman younger than 35 in good health.

This clone showed up just a few times. An end of the junction does not agree with germline; a read error may underlie this. V usage is TRBV6-5 and J usage is TRBJ2-7; no clear D gene. There are 13 residues in the CDR3. The germline V gene encodes CDR1 MNHEY and CDR2 SVGAGI. CDR3 in amino acids: CASSYSESAGPHF. In DNA form, the CDR3 reads TGTGCCAGCAGTTACTCCGAGTCGGCTGGTCCCCATTTC.

The chain joins TRBV9 to TRBJ2-1, with TRBD2 as a possible D gene (5 bases). Trimming shortened V by 0 bases and J by 9 bases, and 13 bases separated the two germline ends. Germline-derived CDR1 and CDR2 are SGDLS and YYNGEE. The CDR3 has 14 amino acids. Here the CDR3 DNA reads TGTGCCAGCAGCGTAGGTCTAGCTTGGAGTGAGCAGTTCTTC. Amino acids: CASSVGLAWSEQFF.

Only a few counts were recorded for this clone. The V call is TRBV4-2, the J call TRBJ2-3, with 10 positions matching TRBD1. After removal of 3 bases from V and 4 bases from J, the junction contained 4 bases not matched to a gene. This CDR3 contains 15 residues. CDR1 is LGHNA and CDR2 is YNFKEQ in the germline V gene. The CDR3 is CASSQDRGMPDTQYF. CDR3 DNA sequence: TGTGCCAGCAGCCAGGACAGGGGGATGCCAGATACGCAGTATTTT.

This chain uses TRBV7-8 with TRBJ2-7, with TRBD1 identical over 7 bases. This CDR3 is built from 16 residues. The V gene end was trimmed by 5 bases and the J gene end by 3 bases; junction bases not matched to a gene: 13. Germline lookup yields CDR1 SGHVS and CDR2 FQNEAQ. The CDR3 is CASSPLRGQRNYEQYF. The CDR3 DNA sequence: TGTGCCAGCAGCCCCCTTAGGGGACAGAGAAACTACGAGCAGTACTTC. The whole variable domain, remainder taken from reference TRBV7-8 and TRBJ2-7, is GAGVSQSPRYKVAKRGQDVALRCDPISGHVSLFWYQQALGQGPEFLTYFQNEAQLDKSGLPSDRFFAERPEGSVSTLKIQRTQQEDSAVYLCASSPLRGQRNYEQYFGPGTRLTVT.

In regard to this clone: A read error may be the cause here, since a much bigger clone is one base away. The chain combines TRBV2 with TRBJ1-5; D remains ambiguous. Germline lookup yields CDR1 SNHLY and CDR2 FYNNEI. The CDR3 runs to 15 residues. Here the CDR3 DNA reads TGTGCCAGCAGCTATTTGGCGTCAATTGTGCAGCCCCACCATTTT. It yields the protein CASSYLASIVQPHHF.

In this sample, this clone turned up a few times. This sequence joins TRBV10-3 and TRBJ2-2; D might be TRBD1 (6 bases). V lost 5 bases and J 0 bases, leaving 7 bases between the germline ends. Germline V gene sequence: CDR1 ENHRY, CDR2 SYGVKD. CDR3 size: 14 residues. CDR3 in DNA: TGTGCCATCAGTAGGACAGCGAACACCGGGGAGCTGTTTTTT. The encoded protein is CAISRTANTGELFF.

This chain connects TRBV19 to TRBJ2-1; D is unclear. The V end was cut by 2 bases, the J end by 9 bases, with 14 bases between. Germline CDR1 is LNHDA and CDR2 is SQIVND (reference sequence). CDR3 length equals 14 residues. CDR3 region: CASSIRSSESEQFF. CDR3 in DNA: TGTGCCAGTAGTATACGATCAAGCGAGTCTGAGCAGTTCTTC.

This chain connects TRBV10-2 to TRBJ2-3; 12 bases match TRBD2. Trimming at V came to 6 bases and at J to 2 bases, leaving 6 bases not matched to a gene. The CDR3 totals 16 residues. Germline CDR1 reads WSHSY; CDR2 reads SAAADI. CDR3 loop: CASSAGLAGLTDTQYF. In nucleotides, the CDR3 is TGCGCCAGCAGCGCCGGACTAGCGGGACTCACAGATACGCAGTATTTT.

The chain joins TRBV5-1 to TRBJ2-7; TRBD2 matches 8 bases. The germline V gene encodes CDR1 SGHRS and CDR2 YFSETQ. This CDR3 is built from 15 residues. J gave up 3 bases and V 4 bases, and 9 bases lay outside the gene matches. This CDR3 reads CASSPSGLEDYEQYF. As DNA, the CDR3 is TGCGCCAGCAGCCCCTCGGGACTAGAAGACTACGAGCAGTACTTC. Complete variable domain (other parts from reference TRBV5-1 and TRBJ2-7): KAGVTQTPRYLIKTRGQQVTLSCSPISGHRSVSWYQQTPGQGLQFLFEYFSETQRNKGNFPGRFSGRQFSNSRSEMNVSTLELGDSALYLCASSPSGLEDYEQYFGPGTRLTVT.

In its sample, this clone was seen many times. The genes are TRBV10-3 and TRBJ2-7, with 7 bases fitting TRBD1. The CDR3 runs to 13 residues. J lost 5 bases, V lost 8 bases, and 9 bases had no gene match. CDR1 and CDR2 (germline): ENHRY, SYGVKD. CDR3 protein: CAIAGGQGDEQYF. In DNA form, the CDR3 reads TGTGCCATCGCAGGTGGGCAGGGGGACGAGCAGTACTTC.

This clone has only a few counts. The chain joins TRBV2 to TRBJ1-2; TRBD1 matches at 9 bases. This CDR3 is 13 amino acids long. Per germline, CDR1 SNHLY and CDR2 FYNNEI. V lost 7 bases, J lost 3 bases, and 3 bases stayed unmatched. This chain's CDR3 is CASKWDRDYGYTF. CDR3 DNA sequence: TGTGCCAGCAAATGGGACAGGGACTATGGCTACACCTTC.

The sample holds a few counts of this clone. V gene TRBV10-1 combines with J gene TRBJ2-7, with TRBD2 identical over 14 bases. Trimming removed 5 bases from V and 6 bases from J; junction bases left unmatched: 3. Looked up from germline, CDR1 is WNHNN and CDR2 is SYGVQD (reference sequence). CDR3 length equals 14 residues. CDR3 DNA: TGCGCCAGCAGTCCGGGACTAGCGGGAGCCGAGCAGTACTTC. This translates into CASSPGLAGAEQYF.

This clone was counted a few times. V is TRBV11-2 and J is TRBJ2-3; D is undetermined. Germline CDR1 and CDR2: SGHAT and FQNNGV. The CDR3 extends over 14 amino acids. Trimming pared 0 bases from V and 2 bases from J, leaving 6 bases between. The CDR3 loop is CASSLDYDTDTQYF. The CDR3 DNA sequence: TGTGCCAGCAGCTTAGATTACGACACAGATACGCAGTATTTT.

Only a few counts were recorded for this clone. The chain combines TRBV9 with TRBJ2-7; TRBD2 might be the D (6 bases). This CDR3 is 15 amino acids long. Germline CDR1 is SGDLS and CDR2 is YYNGEE. Trimming left V 0 bases short and J 0 bases short, with 10 bases between. In nucleotides, the CDR3 is TGTGCCAGCAGCGTAGTTTACGGGAGCTCCTACGAGCAGTACTTC. The encoded protein is CASSVVYGSSYEQYF.

This clone was seen repeatedly, ten times or more. The J gene is TRBJ1-5, the V gene TRBV7-2, with D hard to call. Germline assignment: CDR1 SGHTA and CDR2 FQGNSA. This CDR3 has 14 amino acids. Between the trimmed V and J ends, which lost 3 bases and 3 bases, there was a span of 9 bases. CDR3 nucleotide sequence: TGTGCCAGCAGCTTTGATCCAAACAATCAGCCCCAGCATTTT. This encodes CASSFDPNNQPQHF.

CDR3 region: CASSLGQGRQPQHF. In nucleotides, the CDR3 is TGTGCCAGCAGCTTAGGACAGGGGCGTCAGCCCCAGCATTTT. The chain links TRBV5-6 to TRBJ1-5; 9 bases are a match to TRBD1. With V trimmed by 2 bases and J by 6 bases, 3 bases remained unmatched. Germline values: CDR1 SGHDT, CDR2 YYEEEE. The CDR3 totals 14 residues.

This chain links TRBV5-1 with TRBJ2-2, with 7 bases that match TRBD2. J was trimmed by 6 bases and V by 1 base; bases with no gene match: 0. In germline, CDR1 is SGHRS, CDR2 YFSETQ. The CDR3 extends over 13 amino acids. The CDR3: CASSLREAGELFF. The CDR3 nucleotides are TGCGCCAGCAGCTTGCGGGAGGCCGGGGAGCTGTTTTTT.

Only a few counts were recorded for this clone. The chain uses TRBV10-3 and TRBJ1-1; D gene uncertain. The germline V gene encodes CDR1 ENHRY and CDR2 SYGVKD. The CDR3 consists of 13 residues. Deletions cut 6 bases from V and 3 bases from J, with 11 bases between. CDR3 region: CAIRGTGDTEAFF. CDR3 bases: TGTGCCATCAGAGGAACTGGGGACACTGAAGCTTTCTTT.

The rearrangement links TRBV27 to TRBJ1-5; D not resolved. V lost 6 bases and J 11 bases, leaving 17 bases between the germline ends. Germline assignment: CDR1 MNHEY and CDR2 SMNVEV (reference sequence). The CDR3 sequence is 13 residues long. The CDR3 spells CASSPSPVKSQHF. Written as DNA, the CDR3 is TGTGCCAGCAGCCCCAGTCCCGTGAAGTCCCAGCATTTT.

This chain joins TRBV2 and TRBJ2-5; no definite D call. The CDR3 is made up of 11 amino acids. Germline-derived CDR1 and CDR2 are SNHLY and FYNNEI. Trimming took off 1 base at V and 13 bases at J, with 10 bases between the two ends. The CDR3 DNA follows: TGTGCCAGCAGTGAAGTGGCTAGTCCGTACTTC. Its protein product is CASSEVASPYF.

The V call is TRBV7-2, the J call TRBJ1-2; possible D gene TRBD1, 5 bases. The V end was cut by 5 bases, the J end by 0 bases, with 16 bases between. This CDR3 has 16 amino acids. Germline-derived CDR1 and CDR2 are SGHTA and FQGNSA. The CDR3 sequence is CASSERVGRANYGYTF. As DNA, the CDR3 is TGTGCCAGCAGCGAACGGGTGGGCAGGGCTAACTATGGCTACACCTTC.

This clone was seen many times. The rearrangement uses TRBV15 and TRBJ2-7; D remains ambiguous. The CDR3 extends over 14 amino acids. In germline, CDR1 is LNHNV, CDR2 YYDKDF (reference sequence). V shed 0 bases and J shed 0 bases, with 6 bases lying between them. The CDR3 region is CATSRDRNSYEQYF. CDR3 DNA: TGTGCCACCAGCAGAGACCGGAACTCCTACGAGCAGTACTTC.